A selection of T cell receptor beta chains follows, all from one sample in a study of blood T cell repertoires in COVID-19. Repertoires were generated with immunoSEQ multiplex PCR, while TCRdb's copy carries only in-frame clones and drops some. This table has some 230,000 clones, approximately 78% appearing once. The sequenced sample was peripheral blood. These receptor sequences come from an elderly woman with COVID-19, enrolled during active disease. CDR3s leave out the opening cysteine and the closing phenylalanine or tryptophan.

V gene	CDR3 length	J gene	CDR3 protein
TRBV5-6	9	TRBJ1-2	ASTLRGSYT
TRBV18	13	TRBJ1-6	ASSPGSTRNSPLH
TRBV5-1	14	TRBJ2-1	ASSEGLAGGLDEQF
TRBV7-2	13	TRBJ1-4	ASSLTGTGSKKLF
TRBV6-5	9	TRBJ1-5	ASGSNQPQH
TRBV7-2	13	TRBJ2-3	ASRGTSGSTDTQY
TRBV18	11	TRBJ1-1	ASSTGGNTEAF
TRBV4-2	14	TRBJ2-7	ASSQDSGHNSYEQY
TRBV7-9	12	TRBJ1-6	ASSFEGVLSALH
TRBV18	13	TRBJ1-1	ASSPGTGHNTEAF
TRBV30	11	TRBJ2-7	AWTGLARNEQY
TRBV30	15	TRBJ2-2	AWSLLGGTGNTGELF
TRBV6-5	12	TRBJ2-3	ASIRRESTDTQY
TRBV7-2	14	TRBJ2-7	ASSYRTGREGYEQY
TRBV9	13	TRBJ2-1	ASSVQGISYNEQF
TRBV28	13	TRBJ1-2	ASTPGRGRGPGYT
TRBV5-1	12	TRBJ1-1	ASSGQSPNTEAF
TRBV11-3	13	TRBJ2-1	ASSLLPSSYNEQF
TRBV28	10	TRBJ2-1	ASRGLVGEQF
TRBV12-3/TRBV12-4	11	TRBJ2-5	ASRGGAEETQY
TRBV3-1/TRBV3-2	10	TRBJ2-4	ASSQASGSQY
TRBV18	15	TRBJ1-5	ASSPEAGTRSNQPQH
TRBV2	11	TRBJ2-5	ASSLQGQETQY
TRBV27	12	TRBJ1-1	ASSFIGENTEAF
TRBV7-2	14	TRBJ2-7	ASSLAGGASSYEQY
TRBV24-1	12	TRBJ2-1	ATSGSASYNEQF
TRBV5-8	15	TRBJ1-4	ASSFWTGASLNEKLF
TRBV29-1	10	TRBJ2-3	SVYISTDTQY
TRBV7-9	16	TRBJ2-1	ASSRPLGSGRDYNEQF
TRBV2	13	TRBJ1-5	ASSKGGYSNQPQH
TRBV5-1	14	TRBJ2-7	ASSLKGLAGKYEQY
TRBV9	10	TRBJ2-2	ASTGGGGELF
TRBV12-3/TRBV12-4	10	TRBJ2-1	ASSSTILEQF
TRBV11-2	9	TRBJ1-5	ASSQGQVLH
TRBV19	12	TRBJ1-5	ASSIVAGNQPQH
TRBV5-1	13	TRBJ1-5	ASSLGTGNNQPQH
TRBV18	11	TRBJ2-5	ASSPHSRETQY
TRBV28	10	TRBJ2-1	ASSSSEDEQF
TRBV28	9	TRBJ2-7	ASSPRYEQY
TRBV18	11	TRBJ1-4	ASSPYMNEKLF
TRBV5-1	14	TRBJ1-4	ASRRTGGTTNEKLF
TRBV6-2/TRBV6-3	13	TRBJ1-3	ASSPLATSGNTIY
TRBV6-5	11	TRBJ1-4	ASSWGEGEKLF
TRBV27	13	TRBJ1-4	ASSLLGGSNEKLF
TRBV27	13	TRBJ2-7	ASRPYRGSLGEQY
TRBV28	13	TRBJ2-7	AGSTSGLRGGEQY
TRBV28	12	TRBJ1-3	ASFSGVSGNTIY
TRBV6-5	12	TRBJ1-5	ASSRQVRDQPQH
TRBV5-1	12	TRBJ1-4	ASSSGQVREKLF
TRBV18	15	TRBJ1-5	ASSLLQGSAGNQPQH
TRBV5-1	13	TRBJ2-7	ASSSGRLGSYEQY
TRBV3-1/TRBV3-2	11	TRBJ2-2	ASSVAGTGELF
TRBV6-1	14	TRBJ1-1	ASSAWIGQGGMLAF
TRBV30	13	TRBJ1-2	AWSQIPEGAQGYT